This T cell receptor (beta chain) appears in the sequencing data of a study of cytomegalovirus exposure and HLA in healthy donors. Study outcomes and limitations: A reported reduction in N-insertions relative to the 666-donor mean was seen in an Asian-associated ancestry cluster in a later analysis.

The study ran its PCR with 60 Vbeta and 13 Jbeta primers. Sequencing used immunoSEQ multiplex PCR; TCRdb keeps in-frame clones, though not all of them. This sample yields about 150,000 clones, of which 65% to 85% are seen a single time; roughly 6.7% belongs to the top ten. This CDR3 comprises 14 residues. Looked up from germline, CDR1 is KGHSH and CDR2 is LQKENI. V dropped 3 bases and J dropped 11 bases, with 17 bases sitting between them. Regarding this clone: The antigen is not known.

The sequence derives from a middle-aged woman in good health and CMV-seropositive. The chain links TRBV18 to TRBJ1-5, with D possibly matching TRBD1 (5 bases). Sequenced input: PBMCs. CDR3 in DNA: TGTGCCAGCTCACCCGGGCCAAAGGGGATATCCCAGCATTTT. The encoded protein is CASSPGPKGISQHF.